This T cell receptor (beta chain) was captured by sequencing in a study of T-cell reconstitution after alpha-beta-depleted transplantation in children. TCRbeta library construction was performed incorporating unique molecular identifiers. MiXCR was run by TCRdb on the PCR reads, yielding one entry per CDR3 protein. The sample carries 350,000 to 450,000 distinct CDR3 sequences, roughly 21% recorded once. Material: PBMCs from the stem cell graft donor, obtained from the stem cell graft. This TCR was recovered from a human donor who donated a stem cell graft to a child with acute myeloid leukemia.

CDR3 nucleotides: TGTGCCATCAGTGAGTTACTAGCGGGGTACAATGAGCAGTTCTTC. Its translation is CAISELLAGYNEQFF. The rearrangement joins TRBV10-3 to TRBJ2-1; 10 bases are shared with TRBD2. The CDR3 totals 15 residues. Losses at the gene ends were 1 base for V and 4 bases for J; bases not matched to a gene: 1. Germline assignment: CDR1 ENHRY and CDR2 SYGVKD.